The 8 T cell receptor beta chains in this list originate from one sample, sequenced in a study of liver allograft versus peripheral blood T cells. Study as a whole: T cell receptor repertoires in transplanted livers were compared with those in recipients' peripheral blood.

Using its own MiXCR run on the reads, TCRdb lists one record per CDR3 protein. The top ten clones hold about 10% of a sample with around 5,300 distinct CDR3 sequences, around 15% of them seen once. The receptors here all came from a human patient who had a liver transplant. A subset of T cells may come from the graft donor.

Relative to its sample, this clonotype is medium-sized. This chain joins TRBV15 and TRBJ2-7; TRBD1 matches 8 bases. The V segment lost 8 bases and the J segment 4 bases; nucleotides outside the gene matches: 16. The CDR3 runs to 16 residues. The germline CDR1 and CDR2 sequences are LNHNV and YYDKDF (reference sequence). CDR3 nucleotides: TGTGCCACCCAAAGATCAGGGGGCGCGGATTCGTACGAGCAGTACTTC. It specifies CATQRSGGADSYEQYF.

This clonotype is medium-sized in the sample. This chain uses TRBV19 with TRBJ2-7; 9 nucleotides line up with TRBD1. From germline, CDR1 is LNHDA and CDR2 SQIVND (reference sequence). Unmatched junction bases numbered 5, after V lost 5 bases and J lost 3 bases. The CDR3 spans 14 residues. Here the CDR3 reads CASSAGQGFYEQYF. CDR3 bases: TGTGCCAGTAGTGCGGGACAGGGATTCTACGAGCAGTACTTC.

In this sample, this clonotype is medium-sized. CDR3 in DNA: TGTGCCAGCAGTCCCCGGGACAGGGGGAACGAGCAGTACTTC. Encoded protein: CASSPRDRGNEQYF. The V and J genes are TRBV6-5 and TRBJ2-7; 11 bases align to TRBD1. The CDR3 is 14 residues long. V was clipped by 5 bases and J by 5 bases; unmatched bases: 5. Germline V CDR1 and CDR2: MNHEY, SVGAGI.

About this clonotype: A clone one base away is much larger, so this may be a read error. This chain connects TRBV6-6 to TRBJ1-5; weak D call: TRBD1 (5 bases). The CDR3 covers 14 residues. Germline values: CDR1 MNHNY, CDR2 SVGAGI (reference sequence). This chain's CDR3 is CASSYSSGIQHQHF. The DNA for the CDR3 is TGTGCCAGCAGTTACTCGTCAGGGATCCAGCACCAGCATTTT.

Regarding this clonotype: A much larger clone lies one base from this, so it may be a read error. The chain carries TRBV18 and TRBJ2-5; possible D gene TRBD1, 5 bases. This CDR3 is 14 amino acids long. Germline V CDR1 and CDR2: KGHSH, LQKENI. CDR3 residues: CVSSPRGIGQTQYF. DNA for the CDR3: TGTGTCAGCTCCCCAAGGGGCATAGGACAGACCCAGTACTTC. Full variable domain (rest looked up from reference TRBV18 and TRBJ2-5): NAGVMQNPRHLVRRRGQEARLRCSPMKGHSHVYWYRQLPEEGLKFMVYLQKENIIDESGMPKERFSAEFPKEGPSILRIQQVVRGDSAAYFCVSSPRGIGQTQYFGPGTRLLVL.

In the case of this clonotype: Only one base separates this from a far larger clonotype, so it likely reflects a read error. The chain is built from TRBV6-2 or TRBV6-3 and TRBJ2-2; tentative D call: TRBD2 (6 bases). V dropped 5 bases and J dropped 6 bases, with 16 bases sitting between them. Germline lookup yields CDR1 MNHEY and CDR2 SVGEGT. This CDR3 spans 15 amino acids. The CDR3 DNA sequence: TGTGCCAGCAGTGAGTCCGGAGGGATCTCCGGGGAGCTGTTTTTT. It is translated as CASSESGGISGELFF.

In its sample, this clonotype is medium-sized. This rearrangement joins TRBV20-1 to TRBJ1-2; 10 bases map to TRBD1. Germline CDR1 reads DFQATT; CDR2 reads SNEGSKA (reference sequence). V trimming: 1 base; J trimming: 8 bases; junction bases outside the gene matches: 7. CDR3 length: 14 amino acids. The CDR3 DNA is TGCAGTGCTAGAGCGGACAGGGGGGCGGGGGGCTACACCTTC. It codes for CSARADRGAGGYTF.

In this sample, this clonotype turned up once. The chain recombines TRBV7-2 with TRBJ1-2; perhaps TRBD1 as D (5 bases). The CDR3 contains 13 residues. Trimming shortened V by 3 bases and J by 7 bases, and 12 bases separated the two germline ends. Per germline, CDR1 SGHTA and CDR2 FQGNSA. CDR3 residues: CASSLGGTSGYTF. Written as DNA, the CDR3 is TGTGCCAGCAGCTTGGGGGGAACGTCTGGCTACACCTTC.